There are many counts of the clone carrying this T cell receptor (beta chain). Its matching antigen is unknown. The library was prepared for alpha chains; this beta chain is a stray read, so its frequency means little. Time point of the sample: sample taken at primary tumor resection. Untreated early-stage non-small cell lung cancer patients, 70 to 85 in total, were the donors. Every individual TCR cDNA molecule carried its own unique molecular identifier, which allowed correction of PCR and sequencing errors. Each CDR3 protein gets one entry after TCRdb re-called the 5' RACE reads with MiXCR. The repertoire has under 20,000 distinct CDR3 sequences, approximately 6.2% of them found once; the top ten carry around 7%. The sample originates from a study of spatial heterogeneity in lung cancer. General observations from the study: Expanded alpha and beta TCR counts within tumors tracked tumor mutation counts. Ubiquitous expanded TCR counts tracked ubiquitous nonsynonymous mutations, and regional counts tracked regional ones.

This CDR3 is built from 16 residues. In germline, CDR1 is LGHDT, CDR2 YNNKEL (reference sequence). Trimming removed 0 bases at V and 7 bases at J, with 16 bases between. The chain uses TRBV3-1 and TRBJ1-5, with D maybe TRBD1 (6 bases). The sequencing here drew on lung tumor tissue, taken at surgery. The sequence derives from a male donor with early-stage non-small cell lung cancer. The CDR3 is CASSQDMGGSGQPQHF. DNA for the CDR3: TGTGCCAGCAGCCAAGATATGGGGGGCTCGGGGCAGCCCCAGCATTTT.